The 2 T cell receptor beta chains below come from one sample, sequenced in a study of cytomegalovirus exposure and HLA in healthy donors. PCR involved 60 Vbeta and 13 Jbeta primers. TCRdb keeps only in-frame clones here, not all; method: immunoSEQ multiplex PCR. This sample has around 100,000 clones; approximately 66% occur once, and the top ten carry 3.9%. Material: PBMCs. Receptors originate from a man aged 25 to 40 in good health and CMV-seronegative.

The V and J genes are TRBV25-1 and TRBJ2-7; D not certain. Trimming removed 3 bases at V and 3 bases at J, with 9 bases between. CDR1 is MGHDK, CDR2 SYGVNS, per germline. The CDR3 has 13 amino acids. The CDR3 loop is CASSDITIYEQYF. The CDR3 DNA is TGTGCCAGCAGTGATATCACAATCTACGAGCAGTACTTC.

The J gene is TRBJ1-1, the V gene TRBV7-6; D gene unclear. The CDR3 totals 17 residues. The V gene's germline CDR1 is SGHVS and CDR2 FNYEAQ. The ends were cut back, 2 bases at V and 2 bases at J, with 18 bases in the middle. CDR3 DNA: TGTGCCAGCAGCTTACTCTCCCCAGGTCCCGTTAACACTGAAGCTTTCTTT. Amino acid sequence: CASSLLSPGPVNTEAFF.